Listed below are T cell receptor beta chains from one sample, sequenced in a study of cytomegalovirus exposure and HLA in healthy donors. Method: immunoSEQ multiplex PCR; TCRdb's copy keeps in-frame clones and lacks some. The table records about 180,000 clones, about 89% of them present only once. The sample taken for sequencing was PBMCs. The receptors derive from a man between 18 and 29 years old in good health and CMV-seropositive. CDR3s include the opening cysteine and the closing phenylalanine or tryptophan. Each record gives: V gene, D gene, J gene, clone size, CDR3 protein, CDR3 DNA. A D gene is named only where the DNA matches it firmly. Only some rows state a clone size, as once, few, many or a class for expanded clones.

>TRBV18|.|TRBJ1-1|.
CASSPSAGLNTEAFF
TGTGCCAGCTCACCCTCCGCAGGGTTGAACACTGAAGCTTTCTTT
>TRBV18|.|TRBJ2-3|.
CASSPQEQASTDTQYF
TGTGCCAGCTCACCACAAGAACAGGCGAGCACAGATACGCAGTATTTT
>TRBV9|TRBD2|TRBJ2-1|.
CASSAGLAVINEQFF
TGTGCCAGCAGCGCGGGACTAGCGGTCATCAATGAGCAGTTCTTC
>TRBV6-5|.|TRBJ2-2|few
CASRKQGYTGELFF
TGTGCCAGCAGGAAGCAGGGCTACACCGGGGAGCTGTTTTTT
>TRBV7-9|TRBD1|TRBJ2-5|.
CASSTGTEETQYF
TGTGCCAGCAGCACCGGGACAGAAGAGACCCAGTACTTC
>TRBV25-1|.|TRBJ2-4|.
CASSDRAGKNIQYF
TGTGCCAGCAGTGATAGAGCTGGCAAAAACATTCAGTACTTC
>TRBV11-2|.|TRBJ2-7|.
CASSPLLGGAYYEQYF
TGTGCCAGCAGCCCACTACTGGGGGGGGCCTACTACGAGCAGTACTTC
>TRBV4-1|TRBD2|TRBJ2-3|once
CASSQAQREGETDTQYF
TGCGCCAGCAGCCAAGCACAGCGGGAGGGGGAGACAGATACGCAGTATTTT
>TRBV9|TRBD1|TRBJ2-7|.
CASSPGQGASYEQYF
TGTGCCAGCAGCCCGGGACAGGGGGCCTCCTACGAGCAGTACTTC
>TRBV30|TRBD1|TRBJ2-7|.
CAWSVIRGRGEQYF
TGTGCCTGGAGTGTCATTAGGGGGCGCGGGGAGCAGTACTTC
>TRBV28|TRBD2|TRBJ2-3|.
CASSFGTSGSKSTDTQYF
TGTGCCAGCAGTTTCGGGACTAGCGGGAGTAAGAGCACAGATACGCAGTATTTT
>TRBV7-2|.|TRBJ2-2|.
CASSSGGLNTGELFF
TGTGCCAGCAGCAGTGGCGGGCTGAACACCGGGGAGCTGTTTTTT
>TRBV9|.|TRBJ2-1|.
CASSVEGGGAGGNEQFF
TGTGCCAGCAGCGTAGAAGGAGGGGGGGCAGGCGGCAATGAGCAGTTCTTC
>TRBV29-1|.|TRBJ1-4|.
CSVEDAQGEEKLFF
TGCAGCGTTGAAGATGCACAGGGAGAGGAAAAACTGTTTTTT
>TRBV14|TRBD2|TRBJ2-1|.
CASSLIPGLDLFF
TGTGCCAGCAGTCTAATTCCGGGACTAGACCTGTTCTTC
>TRBV9|TRBD2|TRBJ2-2|.
CASSPTGAGGLTGELFF
TGTGCCAGCAGCCCCACCGGAGCGGGAGGACTAACCGGGGAGCTGTTTTTT
>TRBV5-6|TRBD2|TRBJ2-1|.
CASSLGLAGISYNEQFF
TGTGCCAGCAGCTTGGGACTAGCGGGTATTTCCTACAATGAGCAGTTCTTC
>TRBV28|TRBD2|TRBJ2-7|.
CASKTSGGNEQYF
TGTGCCAGCAAGACTAGCGGGGGTAACGAGCAGTACTTC
>TRBV27|.|TRBJ1-2|.
CASSPPGQIYGYTF
TGTGCCAGCAGTCCCCCGGGACAAATATATGGCTACACCTTC
>TRBV19|.|TRBJ1-4|.
CASSTSKGSKSAELFF
TGTGCCAGTAGTACTAGTAAAGGGAGTAAAAGTGCGGAACTGTTTTTT
>TRBV7-2|TRBD1|TRBJ2-5|.
CASSLQDRGRETQYF
TGTGCCAGCAGCTTACAGGACAGGGGGCGAGAGACCCAGTACTTC
>TRBV10-3|.|TRBJ1-6|many
CAISARIGGDSPLHF
TGTGCCATCAGTGCTAGGATCGGCGGGGATTCACCCCTCCACTTT
>TRBV28|TRBD1|TRBJ1-5|.
CASSLGLDRSNQPQHF
TGTGCCAGCAGTTTAGGGTTGGACAGGAGCAATCAGCCCCAGCATTTT
>TRBV4-2|TRBD1|TRBJ2-7|.
CASSPLDRDYEQYF
TGTGCCAGCAGCCCCCTGGACAGGGACTACGAGCAGTACTTC
>TRBV4-3|.|TRBJ1-3|once
CASSQTSGSGNTIYF
TGCGCCAGCAGCCAAACGTCAGGGTCCGGAAACACCATATATTTT
>TRBV27|TRBD1|TRBJ1-1|.
CASSLSTGGTEAFF
TGTGCCAGCAGTTTATCGACAGGGGGCACTGAAGCTTTCTTT
>TRBV13|TRBD2|TRBJ2-1|.
CASTWTSGGANEQFF
TGTGCCAGCACCTGGACTAGCGGGGGGGCCAATGAGCAGTTCTTC
>TRBV4-3|.|TRBJ2-1|.
CASSQDIRAGTRGNEQFF
TGCGCCAGCAGCCAAGATATTCGGGCGGGAACCCGAGGCAATGAGCAGTTCTTC
>TRBV10-3|TRBD1|TRBJ2-2|.
CAIGGTGNTGELFF
TGTGCCATCGGGGGGACAGGGAACACCGGGGAGCTGTTTTTT
>TRBV27|TRBD2|TRBJ2-1|.
CASSLGGGAENEQFF
TGTGCCAGCAGTTTAGGCGGGGGGGCCGAGAATGAGCAGTTCTTC
>TRBV6-6|.|TRBJ1-4|.
CASSPGEGRREKLFF
TGTGCCAGCAGTCCCGGGGAGGGGCGGCGGGAAAAACTGTTTTTT
>TRBV28|.|TRBJ1-2|.
CASSQDGYTF
TGTGCCAGCTCACAGGATGGCTACACCTTC
>TRBV6-5|TRBD1|TRBJ2-7|.
CASINRGEQYF
TGTGCCAGCATCAACAGGGGCGAGCAGTACTTC
>TRBV7-9|.|TRBJ1-2|few
CASSDYGGPNYGYTF
TGTGCCAGCAGCGACTACGGGGGGCCGAACTATGGCTACACCTTC
>TRBV6-1|TRBD1|TRBJ2-7|.
CASNQWDRAEQYF
TGTGCCAGCAATCAATGGGACAGGGCCGAGCAGTACTTC
>TRBV5-1|TRBD2|TRBJ2-5|.
CASSLTGGETQYF
TGCGCCAGCAGCTTAACGGGGGGGGAGACCCAGTACTTC
>TRBV7-3|.|TRBJ2-5|.
CASSPSTGWGTQYF
TGTGCCAGCAGCCCCTCCACAGGGTGGGGGACCCAGTACTTC
>TRBV5-6|.|TRBJ1-3|.
CASSFPSSGNTIYF
TGTGCCAGCAGCTTTCCCAGCTCTGGAAACACCATATATTTT
>TRBV7-6|.|TRBJ2-7|.
CASSLSRPYEQYF
TGTGCCAGCAGCTTATCCCGTCCCTACGAGCAGTACTTC
>TRBV19|TRBD2|TRBJ2-7|.
CASSSTGTTSYEQYF
TGTGCCAGTAGTTCAACCGGGACTACCTCCTACGAGCAGTACTTC
>TRBV7-9|.|TRBJ1-1|few
CASSPQVGAEAFF
TGTGCCAGCAGCCCACAAGTCGGGGCTGAAGCTTTCTTT
>TRBV6-5|.|TRBJ1-5|.
CASREAGRGQPQHF
TGTGCCAGCCGGGAGGCAGGGAGAGGCCAGCCCCAGCATTTT
>TRBV18|TRBD1|TRBJ2-2|.
CASSRGTGTNTGELFF
TGTGCCAGCTCACGCGGGACAGGGACGAACACCGGGGAGCTGTTTTTT
>TRBV7-9|.|TRBJ2-7|.
CAPWSYEQYF
TGTGCCCCCTGGAGCTACGAGCAGTACTTC
>TRBV10-3|.|TRBJ1-1|.
CAIMGSGGYEAFF
TGTGCCATCATGGGATCGGGGGGCTATGAAGCTTTCTTT
>TRBV7-8|.|TRBJ1-2|.
CASSSRTGTNYGYTF
TGTGCCAGCAGCTCCCGTACAGGGACCAACTATGGCTACACCTTC
>TRBV19|.|TRBJ2-7|.
CASSIGGRWYEQYF
TGTGCCAGTAGTATCGGGGGACGGTGGTACGAGCAGTACTTC